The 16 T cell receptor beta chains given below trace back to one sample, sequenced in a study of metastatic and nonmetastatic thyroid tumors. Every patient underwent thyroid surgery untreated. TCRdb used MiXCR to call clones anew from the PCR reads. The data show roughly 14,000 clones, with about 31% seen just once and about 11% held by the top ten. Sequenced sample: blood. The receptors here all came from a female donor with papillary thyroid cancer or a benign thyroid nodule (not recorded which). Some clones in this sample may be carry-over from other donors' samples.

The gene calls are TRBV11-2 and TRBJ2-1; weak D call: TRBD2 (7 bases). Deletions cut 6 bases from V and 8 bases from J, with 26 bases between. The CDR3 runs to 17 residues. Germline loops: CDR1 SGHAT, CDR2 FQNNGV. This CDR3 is CASSLYFGAGAGDEQFF. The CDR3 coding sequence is TGTGCCAGCAGTCTCTACTTCGGTGCAGGGGCGGGGGATGAGCAGTTCTTC.

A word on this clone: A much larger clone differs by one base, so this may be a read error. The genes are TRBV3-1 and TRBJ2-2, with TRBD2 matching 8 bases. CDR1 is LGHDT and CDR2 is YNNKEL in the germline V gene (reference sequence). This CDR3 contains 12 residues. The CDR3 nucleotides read TGTGCCAGCAGCCAAGGGAGCGGGGGGCTGTTTTTT. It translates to CASSQGSGGLFF.

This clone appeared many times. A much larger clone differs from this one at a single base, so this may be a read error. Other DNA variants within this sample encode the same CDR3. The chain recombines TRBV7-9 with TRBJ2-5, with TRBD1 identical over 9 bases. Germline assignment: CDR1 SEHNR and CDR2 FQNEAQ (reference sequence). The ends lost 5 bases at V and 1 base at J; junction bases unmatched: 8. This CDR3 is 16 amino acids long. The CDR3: CASSTTGGPLQETQYF. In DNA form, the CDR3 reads TGTGCCAGCAGCACAACAGGGGGCCCACTCCAAGAGACCCAGTACTTC.

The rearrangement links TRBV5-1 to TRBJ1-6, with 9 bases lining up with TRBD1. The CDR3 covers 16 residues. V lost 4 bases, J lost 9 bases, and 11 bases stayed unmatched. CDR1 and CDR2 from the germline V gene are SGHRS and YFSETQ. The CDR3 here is CASSRSPGTGPSPLHF. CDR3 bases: TGCGCCAGCAGCCGATCTCCCGGGACAGGGCCTTCACCCCTCCACTTT.

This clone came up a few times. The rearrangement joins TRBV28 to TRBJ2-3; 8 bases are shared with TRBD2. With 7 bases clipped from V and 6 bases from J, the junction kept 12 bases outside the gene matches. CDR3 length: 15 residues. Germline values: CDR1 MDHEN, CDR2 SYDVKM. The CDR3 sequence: CASIRGRRSMDTQYF. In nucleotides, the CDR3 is TGTGCCAGCATCCGCGGGAGGAGGTCAATGGATACGCAGTATTTT.

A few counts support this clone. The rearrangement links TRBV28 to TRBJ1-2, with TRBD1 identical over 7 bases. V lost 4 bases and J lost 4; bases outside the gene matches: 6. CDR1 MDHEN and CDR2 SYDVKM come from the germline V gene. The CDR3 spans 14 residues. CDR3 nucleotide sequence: TGTGCCAGCAGTTGGGACAGTCACGGCTATGGCTACACCTTC. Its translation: CASSWDSHGYGYTF.

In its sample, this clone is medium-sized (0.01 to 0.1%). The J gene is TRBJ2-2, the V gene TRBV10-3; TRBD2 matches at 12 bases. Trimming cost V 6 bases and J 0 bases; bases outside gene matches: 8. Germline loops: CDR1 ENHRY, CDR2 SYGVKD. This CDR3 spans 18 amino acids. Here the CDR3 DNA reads TGTGCCATCAGGGACCCGGGACTAGCGGGTGCGAACACCGGGGAGCTGTTTTTT. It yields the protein CAIRDPGLAGANTGELFF.

The CDR3 bases are TGTGCCAGCAGTTCCAAAGGGGGGGGGTCCTACGAGCAGTACTTC. It codes for CASSSKGGGSYEQYF. This sequence joins TRBV6-2 or TRBV6-3 and TRBJ2-7, with D perhaps TRBD2 (7 bases). The CDR3 covers 15 residues. The germline V gene has CDR1 MNHEY and CDR2 SVGEGT. With 4 bases removed from V and 1 base from J, the gap between germline ends came to 14 bases.

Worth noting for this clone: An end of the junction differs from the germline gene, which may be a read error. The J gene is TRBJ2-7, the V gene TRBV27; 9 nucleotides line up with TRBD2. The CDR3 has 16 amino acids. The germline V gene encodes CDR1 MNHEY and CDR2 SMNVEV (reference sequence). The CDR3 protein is CATSDAGGTLTDEQYF. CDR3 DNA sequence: TGTGCCACCAGTGACGCGGGGGGGACCCTAACCGACGAGCAGTACTTC.

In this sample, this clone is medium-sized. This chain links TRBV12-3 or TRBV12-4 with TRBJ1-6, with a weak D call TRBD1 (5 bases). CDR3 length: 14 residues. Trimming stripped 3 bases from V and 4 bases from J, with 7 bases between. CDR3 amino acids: CASSLGGYNSPLHF. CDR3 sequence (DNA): TGTGCCAGCAGTTTGGGGGGATATAATTCACCCCTCCACTTT.

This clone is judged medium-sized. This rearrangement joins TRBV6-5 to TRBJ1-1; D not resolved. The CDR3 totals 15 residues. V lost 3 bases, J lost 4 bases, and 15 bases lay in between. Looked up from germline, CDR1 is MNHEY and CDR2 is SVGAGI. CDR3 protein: CASSYTPGGVTEAFF. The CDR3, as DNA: TGTGCCAGCAGTTATACTCCGGGTGGGGTCACTGAAGCTTTCTTT.

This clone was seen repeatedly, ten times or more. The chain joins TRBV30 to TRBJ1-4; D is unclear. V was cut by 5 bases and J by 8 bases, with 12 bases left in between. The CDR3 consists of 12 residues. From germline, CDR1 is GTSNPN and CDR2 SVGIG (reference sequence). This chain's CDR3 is CAWGSEEEKLFF. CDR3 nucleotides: TGTGCCTGGGGATCAGAGGAAGAAAAACTGTTTTTT.

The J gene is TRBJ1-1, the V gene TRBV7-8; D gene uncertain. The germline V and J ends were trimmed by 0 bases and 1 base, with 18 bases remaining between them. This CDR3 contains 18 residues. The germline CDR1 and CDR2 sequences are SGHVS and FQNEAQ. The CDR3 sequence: CASSLALWLRHRNTEAFF. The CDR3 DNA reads TGTGCCAGCAGCTTAGCGCTGTGGCTACGGCATAGGAACACTGAAGCTTTCTTT.

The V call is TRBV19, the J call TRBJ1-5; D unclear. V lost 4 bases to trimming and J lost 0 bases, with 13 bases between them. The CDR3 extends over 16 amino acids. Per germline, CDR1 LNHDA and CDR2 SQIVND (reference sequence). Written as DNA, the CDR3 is TGTGCCAGTAGTACCACGACTACCCATAGCAATCAGCCCCAGCATTTT. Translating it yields CASSTTTTHSNQPQHF.

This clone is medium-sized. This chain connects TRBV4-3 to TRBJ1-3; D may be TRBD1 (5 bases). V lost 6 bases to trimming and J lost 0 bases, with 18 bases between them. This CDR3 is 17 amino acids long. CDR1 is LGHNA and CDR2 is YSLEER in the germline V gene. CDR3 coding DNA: TGCGCCAGCAGACATGACAGCGGAGGTTACTCTGGAAACACCATATATTTT. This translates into CASRHDSGGYSGNTIYF.

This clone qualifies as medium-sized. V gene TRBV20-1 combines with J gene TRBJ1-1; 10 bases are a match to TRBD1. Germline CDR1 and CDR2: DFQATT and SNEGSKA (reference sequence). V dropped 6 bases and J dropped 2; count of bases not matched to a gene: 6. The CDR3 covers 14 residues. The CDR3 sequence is CSAPGQGTNTEAFF. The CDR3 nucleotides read TGCAGTGCGCCGGGACAGGGGACCAACACTGAAGCTTTCTTT.